The 15 T cell receptor beta chains given below trace back to one sample, sequenced in a study of OX40 agonist ivuxolimab in advanced cancers. TCRdb's copy holds only in-frame clones and misses some; the assay was immunoSEQ multiplex PCR. The profile shows roughly 90,000 clones, approximately 91% of them singletons. The sequencing used CD4+ or CD8+ T cells sorted from blood, collected in a trial of the OX40 agonist ivuxolimab. The receptors were sampled from an adult with an advanced solid tumor such as melanoma, head and neck, liver or kidney cancer.

The chain is built from TRBV5-1 and TRBJ2-3, with 10 nucleotides matching TRBD2. With 0 bases clipped from V and 3 bases from J, the junction kept 4 bases outside the gene matches. CDR3 length: 16 amino acids. CDR1 SGHRS and CDR2 YFSETQ come from the germline V gene. As DNA, the CDR3 is TGCGCCAGCAGCTTGGCTAGCGGGAGTGCGACAGATACGCAGTATTTT. This gives the protein CASSLASGSATDTQYF.

The gene calls are TRBV5-1 and TRBJ1-1, with TRBD1 identical over 7 bases. Germline trimming cut 7 bases from V and 4 bases from J; bases unmatched to any gene: 10. Germline CDR1 SGHRS, CDR2 YFSETQ. The CDR3 is 14 residues long. The CDR3 is CASLRDRASTEAFF. In DNA form, the CDR3 reads TGCGCCAGCCTACGTGACAGGGCGTCCACTGAAGCTTTCTTT.

The chain has TRBV7-2 and TRBJ2-3; TRBD2 aligns across 11 bases. Germline V gene sequence: CDR1 SGHTA, CDR2 FQGNSA. Unmatched junction bases numbered 8, after V lost 2 bases and J lost 4 bases. The CDR3 is made up of 17 amino acids. The CDR3 nucleotides read TGTGCCAGCAGCTTAACTTTAGCGGGAGGGCCCTCAGATACGCAGTATTTT. This translates into CASSLTLAGGPSDTQYF. Combining the CDR3 with reference TRBV7-2 and TRBJ2-3 gives the whole variable domain GAGVSQSPSNKVTEKGKDVELRCDPISGHTALYWYRQSLGQGLEFLIYFQGNSAPDKSGLPSDRFSAERTGGSVSTLTIQRTQQEDSAVYLCASSLTLAGGPSDTQYFGPGTRLTVL.

J is TRBJ1-2 and V is TRBV5-1, with a tentative D call TRBD1 (5 bases). Germline CDR1 SGHRS, CDR2 YFSETQ. CDR3 size: 14 residues. The ends were cut back, 4 bases at V and 4 bases at J, with 14 bases in the middle. The CDR3 loop reads CASSPGTDLYGYTF. The CDR3 DNA is TGCGCCAGCAGCCCGGGGACGGACCTCTATGGCTACACCTTC.

V and J are TRBV18 and TRBJ1-4; D is unclear. From germline, CDR1 is KGHSH and CDR2 LQKENI. The CDR3 contains 16 residues. The V end was cut by 6 bases, the J end by 7 bases, with 21 bases between. Here the CDR3 DNA reads TGTGCCAGCTCCCAGAACACGCACGCCGCGGGTGAAAAACTGTTTTTT. It yields the protein CASSQNTHAAGEKLFF.

The chain recombines TRBV18 with TRBJ2-3; D is undetermined. The germline gives CDR1 KGHSH, CDR2 LQKENI. The CDR3 length is 13 residues. The ends were cut back, 4 bases at V and 0 bases at J, with 5 bases in the middle. As DNA, the CDR3 is TGTGCCAGCTCACGGGGAAGCACAGATACGCAGTATTTT. Translating gives CASSRGSTDTQYF.

The chain recombines TRBV21-1 with TRBJ1-1. TRBV21-1 is flagged as a pseudogene. The CDR3 runs to 14 residues. The CDR3 sequence: CASSSAGAGTEAFF. Written as DNA, the CDR3 is TGTGCCAGCAGCAGCGCGGGGGCTGGCACTGAAGCTTTCTTT.

This CDR3 reads CASTPGGGGYGYTF. In DNA form, the CDR3 reads TGTGCCAGCACTCCGGGAGGGGGAGGGTATGGCTACACCTTC. The gene calls are TRBV28 and TRBJ1-2; D is perhaps TRBD1 (6 bases). CDR3 length: 14 residues. The germline V gene has CDR1 MDHEN and CDR2 SYDVKM. Trimming pared 7 bases from V and 5 bases from J, leaving 17 bases between.

In this sample, this clone turned up once. This chain uses TRBV19 with TRBJ1-6; D unclear. The V end was cut by 9 bases, the J end by 7 bases, with 19 bases between. The CDR3 is 15 amino acids. The V gene's germline CDR1 is LNHDA and CDR2 SQIVND (reference sequence). The CDR3: CASRLGSRQNSPLHF. In DNA, the CDR3 is TGTGCCAGCCGTCTCGGGTCCAGGCAGAATTCACCCCTCCACTTT.

V gene TRBV15 combines with J gene TRBJ1-5, with 9 positions matching TRBD1. After removal of 2 bases from V and 1 base from J, the junction contained 9 bases not matched to a gene. The CDR3 extends over 18 amino acids. The germline CDR1 and CDR2 sequences are LNHNV and YYDKDF (reference sequence). CDR3: CATSRTGTGKGSNQPQHF. The CDR3 DNA reads as TGTGCCACCAGCAGAACCGGGACAGGGAAGGGGAGCAATCAGCCCCAGCATTTT.

The genes are TRBV7-2 and TRBJ2-1; TRBD2 aligns across 7 bases. The germline gives CDR1 SGHTA, CDR2 FQGNSA. The CDR3 has 14 residues. Trimming removed 5 bases from V and 6 bases from J; junction bases left unmatched: 7. The CDR3 DNA reads TGTGCCAGCAGCCCCGGGAGGCCCAGCAATGAGCAGTTCTTC. This translates into CASSPGRPSNEQFF.

The chain couples TRBV7-9 to TRBJ2-1; D perhaps matches TRBD1 (6 bases). In germline, CDR1 is SEHNR, CDR2 FQNEAQ (reference sequence). The CDR3 sequence is 15 residues long. The V end lost 11 bases, the J end lost 0 bases, and 17 bases lay between the germline ends. CDR3 nucleotide sequence: TGTGCCGGAGGACAGTTAATGAGCTCCTACAATGAGCAGTTCTTC. Encoded protein: CAGGQLMSSYNEQFF.

The J gene is TRBJ2-5, the V gene TRBV9, with D possibly TRBD1 on 6 matching bases. Trimming removed 1 base from V and 2 bases from J, with 12 bases in between. CDR1 is SGDLS, CDR2 YYNGEE, per germline. The CDR3 extends over 15 amino acids. Here the CDR3 reads CASSVLDSLQETQYF. Here the CDR3 DNA reads TGTGCCAGCAGCGTATTGGACAGCCTTCAAGAGACCCAGTACTTC.

The chain has TRBV27 and TRBJ2-7, with no clear D. Trimming took 4 bases from V and 6 from J, leaving 22 bases between them. The germline gives CDR1 MNHEY, CDR2 SMNVEV (reference sequence). The CDR3 loop spans 16 amino acids. The CDR3 spells CASSSSEADGRREQYF. The CDR3 DNA follows: TGTGCCAGCAGTTCGAGCGAGGCGGACGGGCGGCGCGAGCAGTACTTC.

This clone was counted once. This chain joins TRBV5-8 and TRBJ1-2; 9 bases are shared with TRBD1. The germline V gene has CDR1 SGHTS and CDR2 YDEGEE. CDR3 length equals 16 residues. V dropped 0 bases and J dropped 6; count of bases not matched to a gene: 9. The CDR3 region has the DNA TGTGCCAGCAGCTTGGTTTTTGGACAGGGGCGGGATGGCTACACCTTC. Protein sequence: CASSLVFGQGRDGYTF.